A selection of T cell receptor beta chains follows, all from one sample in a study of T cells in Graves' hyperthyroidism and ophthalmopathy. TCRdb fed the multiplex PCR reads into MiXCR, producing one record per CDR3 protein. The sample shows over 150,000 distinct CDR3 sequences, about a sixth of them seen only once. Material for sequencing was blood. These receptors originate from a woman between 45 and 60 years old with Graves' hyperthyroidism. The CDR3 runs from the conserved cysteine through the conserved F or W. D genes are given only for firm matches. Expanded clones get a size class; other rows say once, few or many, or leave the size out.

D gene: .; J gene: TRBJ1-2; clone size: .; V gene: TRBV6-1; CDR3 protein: CASRSVARNGYTF; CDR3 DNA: TGTGCCAGCAGGTCAGTGGCGAGGAATGGCTACACCTTC
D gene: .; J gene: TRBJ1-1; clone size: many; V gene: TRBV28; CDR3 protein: CASSLLNTEAFF; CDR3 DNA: TGTGCCAGCAGTTTACTGAACACTGAAGCTTTCTTT
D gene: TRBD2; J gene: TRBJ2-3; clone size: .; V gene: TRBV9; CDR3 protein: CASSASSGAPTDTQYF; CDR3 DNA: TGTGCCAGCAGCGCCTCGAGCGGGGCGCCCACAGATACGCAGTATTTT
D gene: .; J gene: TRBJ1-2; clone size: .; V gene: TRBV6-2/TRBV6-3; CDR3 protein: CASSLLPGTTYGYTF; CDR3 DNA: TGTGCCAGCAGTTTATTACCAGGGACTACCTATGGCTACACCTTC
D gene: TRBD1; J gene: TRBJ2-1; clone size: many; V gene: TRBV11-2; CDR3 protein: CASSPTTTGGEQFF; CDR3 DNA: TGTGCCAGCAGCCCCACTACGACAGGGGGTGAGCAGTTCTTC
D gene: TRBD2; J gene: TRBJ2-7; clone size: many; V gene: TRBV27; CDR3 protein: CASSYGLAGTYEQYF; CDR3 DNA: TGTGCCAGCAGTTACGGACTAGCGGGAACCTACGAGCAGTACTTC
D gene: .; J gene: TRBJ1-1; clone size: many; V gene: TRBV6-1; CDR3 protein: CASFGFGGAEAFF; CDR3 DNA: TGTGCCAGCTTCGGATTCGGAGGCGCTGAAGCTTTCTTT
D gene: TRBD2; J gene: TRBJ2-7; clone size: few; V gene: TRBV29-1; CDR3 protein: CSVLLAGGTYEQYF; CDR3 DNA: TGCAGCGTTCTGCTAGCGGGAGGGACCTACGAGCAGTACTTC
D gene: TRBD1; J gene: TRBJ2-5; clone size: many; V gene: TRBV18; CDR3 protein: CASSLSGTGGQETQYF; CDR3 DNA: TGTGCCAGCTCACTCTCCGGGACAGGGGGACAAGAGACCCAGTACTTC
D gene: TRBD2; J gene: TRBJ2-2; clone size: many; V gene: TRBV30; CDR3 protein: CAWAGGLAFTGELFF; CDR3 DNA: TGTGCCTGGGCAGGGGGACTAGCGTTCACCGGGGAGCTGTTTTTT
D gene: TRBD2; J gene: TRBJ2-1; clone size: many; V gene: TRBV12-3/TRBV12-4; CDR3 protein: CASSSTLAGGPFGGSSSYNEQFF; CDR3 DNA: TGTGCCAGCAGTTCGACCCTAGCGGGAGGGCCCTTCGGAGGTAGTAGCTCCTACAATGAGCAGTTCTTC
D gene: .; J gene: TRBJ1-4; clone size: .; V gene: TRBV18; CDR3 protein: CTSSPAYSQGNEKLFF; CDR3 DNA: TGTACCAGCTCACCCGCCTACAGTCAGGGGAATGAAAAACTGTTTTTT
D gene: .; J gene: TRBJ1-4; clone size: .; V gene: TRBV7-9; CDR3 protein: CASSLYGEKLFF; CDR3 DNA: TGTGCCAGCAGCTTATACGGGGAGAAACTGTTTTTT
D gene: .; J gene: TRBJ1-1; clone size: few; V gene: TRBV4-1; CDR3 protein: CASSPRALLNTEAFF; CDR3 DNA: TGCGCCAGCAGCCCGCGGGCGCTTTTGAACACTGAAGCTTTCTTT
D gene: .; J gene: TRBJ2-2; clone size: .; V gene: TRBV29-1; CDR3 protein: CSVGTPRGTGELFF; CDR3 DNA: TGCAGCGTTGGCACGCCGCGGGGCACCGGGGAGCTGTTTTTT
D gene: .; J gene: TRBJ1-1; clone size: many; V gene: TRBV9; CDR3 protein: CASSVRVNTEAFF; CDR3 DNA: TGTGCCAGCAGCGTCAGGGTGAACACTGAAGCTTTCTTT
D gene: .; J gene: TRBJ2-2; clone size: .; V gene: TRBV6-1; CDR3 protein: CASSPRGSGELFF; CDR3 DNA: TGTGCCAGCAGTCCTAGGGGGTCCGGGGAGCTGTTTTTT